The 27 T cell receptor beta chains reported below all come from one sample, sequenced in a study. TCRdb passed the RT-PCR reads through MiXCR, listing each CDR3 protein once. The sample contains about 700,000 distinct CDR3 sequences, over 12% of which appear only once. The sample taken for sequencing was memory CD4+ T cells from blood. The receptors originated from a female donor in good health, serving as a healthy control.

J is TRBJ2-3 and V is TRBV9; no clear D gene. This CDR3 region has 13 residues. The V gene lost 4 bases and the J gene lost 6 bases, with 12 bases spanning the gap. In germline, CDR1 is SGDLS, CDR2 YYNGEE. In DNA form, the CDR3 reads TGTGCCAGCAGCTCTCGGGTAGGGGATACGCAGTATTTT. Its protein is CASSSRVGDTQYF.

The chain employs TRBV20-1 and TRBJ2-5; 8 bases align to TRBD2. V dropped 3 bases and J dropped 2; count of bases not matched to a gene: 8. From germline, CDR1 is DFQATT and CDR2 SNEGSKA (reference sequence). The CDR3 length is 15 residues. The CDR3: CSASEPGLVQETQYF. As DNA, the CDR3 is TGCAGTGCTAGCGAACCGGGACTAGTTCAAGAGACCCAGTACTTC.

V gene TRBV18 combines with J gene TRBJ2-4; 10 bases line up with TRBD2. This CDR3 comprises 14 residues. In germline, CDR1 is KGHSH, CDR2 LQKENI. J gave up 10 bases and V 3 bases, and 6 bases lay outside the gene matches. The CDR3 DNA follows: TGTGCCAGCTCACCGCAGGGACTAGCGACTATTCAGTACTTC. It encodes CASSPQGLATIQYF.

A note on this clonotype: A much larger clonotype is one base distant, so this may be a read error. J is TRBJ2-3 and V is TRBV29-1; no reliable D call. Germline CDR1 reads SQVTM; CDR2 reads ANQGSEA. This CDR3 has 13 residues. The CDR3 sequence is CSACTGPTETQYF. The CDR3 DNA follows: TGCAGCGCCTGCACGGGCCCCACAGAGACGCAGTATTTT.

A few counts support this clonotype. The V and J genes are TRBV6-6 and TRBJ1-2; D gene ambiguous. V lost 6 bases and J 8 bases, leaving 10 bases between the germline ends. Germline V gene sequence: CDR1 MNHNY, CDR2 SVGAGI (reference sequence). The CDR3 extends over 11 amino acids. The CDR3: CASRHLGGYTF. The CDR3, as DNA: TGTGCCAGCAGGCACCTTGGGGGCTACACCTTC.

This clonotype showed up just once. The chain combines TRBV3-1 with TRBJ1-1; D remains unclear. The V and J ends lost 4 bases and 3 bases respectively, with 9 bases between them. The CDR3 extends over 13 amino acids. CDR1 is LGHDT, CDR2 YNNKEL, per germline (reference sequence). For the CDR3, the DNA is TGTGCCAGCAGCCCGATACTATACACTGAAGCTTTCTTT. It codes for CASSPILYTEAFF.

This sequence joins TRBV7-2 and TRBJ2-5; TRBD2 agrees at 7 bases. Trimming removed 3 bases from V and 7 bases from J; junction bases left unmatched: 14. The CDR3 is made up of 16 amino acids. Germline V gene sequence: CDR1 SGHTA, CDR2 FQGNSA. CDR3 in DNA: TGTGCCAGCAGCTTTAGCGGGCAGGCGGTATCAGCGACCCAGTACTTC. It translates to CASSFSGQAVSATQYF.

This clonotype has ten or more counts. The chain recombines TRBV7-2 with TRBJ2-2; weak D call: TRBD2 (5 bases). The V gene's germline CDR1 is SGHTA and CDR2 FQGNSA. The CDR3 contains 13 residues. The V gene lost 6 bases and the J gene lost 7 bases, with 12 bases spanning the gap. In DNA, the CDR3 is TGTGCCAGCAGTTCAGCGGTCGGCGGGGAGCTGTTTTTT. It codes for CASSSAVGGELFF.

The DNA for the CDR3 is TGTGCCAGCAGCCTCGCAGCTAGCGGGAAAAACATTCAGTACTTC. Amino acid sequence: CASSLAASGKNIQYF. The J gene is TRBJ2-4, the V gene TRBV7-9, with TRBD2 identical over 8 bases. V gave up 5 bases and J gave up 4 bases; unmatched junction bases: 7. CDR1 and CDR2 (germline): SEHNR, FQNEAQ (reference sequence). The CDR3 consists of 15 residues.

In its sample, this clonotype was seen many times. CDR3 nucleotides: TGTGCCAGCAGCCCGGACAGGGCCACTGAAGCTTTCTTT. Encoded protein: CASSPDRATEAFF. The J gene is TRBJ1-1, the V gene TRBV18; 8 nucleotides match TRBD1. This CDR3 has 13 residues. With 8 bases clipped from V and 4 bases from J, the junction kept 6 bases outside the gene matches. Germline V CDR1 and CDR2: KGHSH, LQKENI.

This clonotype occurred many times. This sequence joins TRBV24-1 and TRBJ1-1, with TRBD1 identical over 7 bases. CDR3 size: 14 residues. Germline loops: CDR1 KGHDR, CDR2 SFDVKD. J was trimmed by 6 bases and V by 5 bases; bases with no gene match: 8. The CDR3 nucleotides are TGTGCCACCAGTGGCTCAACAGGGGATCCTGAAGCTTTCTTT. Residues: CATSGSTGDPEAFF.

The CDR3 loop is CASTGTSGSYEQYF. DNA of the CDR3: TGCGCCAGCACCGGGACTAGCGGGAGCTACGAGCAGTACTTC. The genes are TRBV10-1 and TRBJ2-7; 14 bases map to TRBD2. The germline CDR1 and CDR2 sequences are WNHNN and SYGVQD (reference sequence). V was clipped by 7 bases and J by 3 bases; unmatched bases: 2. The CDR3 is made up of 14 amino acids.

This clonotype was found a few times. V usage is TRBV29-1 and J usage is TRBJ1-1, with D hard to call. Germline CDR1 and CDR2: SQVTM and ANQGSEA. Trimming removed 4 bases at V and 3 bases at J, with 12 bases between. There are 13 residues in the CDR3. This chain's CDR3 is CSVVRGAHTEAFF. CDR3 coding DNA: TGCAGCGTTGTTCGGGGAGCTCACACTGAAGCTTTCTTT.

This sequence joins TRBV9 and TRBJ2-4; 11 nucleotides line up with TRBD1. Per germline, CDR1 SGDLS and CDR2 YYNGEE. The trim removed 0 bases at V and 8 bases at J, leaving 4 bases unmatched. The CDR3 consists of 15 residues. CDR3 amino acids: CASSVDTGQGDIQYF. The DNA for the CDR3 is TGTGCCAGCAGCGTAGACACGGGACAGGGGGACATTCAGTACTTC.

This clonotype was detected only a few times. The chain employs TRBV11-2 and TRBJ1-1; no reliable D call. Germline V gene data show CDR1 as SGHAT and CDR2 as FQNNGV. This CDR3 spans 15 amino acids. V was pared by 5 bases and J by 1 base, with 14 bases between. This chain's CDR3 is CASSAYLGQNTEAFF. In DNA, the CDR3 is TGTGCCAGCAGCGCCTATCTCGGGCAGAACACTGAAGCTTTCTTT.

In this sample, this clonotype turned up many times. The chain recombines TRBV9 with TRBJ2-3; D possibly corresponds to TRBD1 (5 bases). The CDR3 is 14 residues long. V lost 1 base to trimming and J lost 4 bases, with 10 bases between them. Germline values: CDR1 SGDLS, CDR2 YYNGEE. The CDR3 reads CASSVKGAADTQYF. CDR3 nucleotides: TGTGCCAGCAGCGTAAAAGGGGCGGCAGATACGCAGTATTTT.

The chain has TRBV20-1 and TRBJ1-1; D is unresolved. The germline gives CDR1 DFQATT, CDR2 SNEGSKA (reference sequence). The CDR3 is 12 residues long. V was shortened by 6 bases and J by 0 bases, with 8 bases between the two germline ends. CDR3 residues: CSATQLNTEAFF. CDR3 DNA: TGCAGTGCCACCCAACTGAACACTGAAGCTTTCTTT.

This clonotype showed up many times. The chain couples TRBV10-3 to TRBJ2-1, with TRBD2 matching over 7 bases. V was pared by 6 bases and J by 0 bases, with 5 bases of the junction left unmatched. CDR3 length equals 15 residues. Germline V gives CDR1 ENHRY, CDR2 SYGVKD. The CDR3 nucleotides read TGTGCCATCAGCAATCAGCGGGACTCCTACAATGAGCAGTTCTTC. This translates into CAISNQRDSYNEQFF.

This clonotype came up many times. This chain's CDR3 is CAWSAGQGKQPQHF. CDR3 nucleotide sequence: TGTGCCTGGAGTGCTGGACAGGGGAAGCAGCCCCAGCATTTT. This chain uses TRBV30 with TRBJ1-5, with 9 bases identical to TRBD1. V lost 1 base, J lost 7 bases, and 5 bases stayed unmatched. Germline-derived CDR1 and CDR2 are GTSNPN and SVGIG (reference sequence). The CDR3 totals 14 residues.

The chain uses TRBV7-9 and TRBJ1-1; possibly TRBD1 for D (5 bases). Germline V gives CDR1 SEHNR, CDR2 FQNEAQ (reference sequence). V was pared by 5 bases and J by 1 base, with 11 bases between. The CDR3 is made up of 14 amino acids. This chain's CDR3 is CASSPGHTNTEAFF. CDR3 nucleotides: TGTGCCAGCAGCCCCGGACATACGAACACTGAAGCTTTCTTT.

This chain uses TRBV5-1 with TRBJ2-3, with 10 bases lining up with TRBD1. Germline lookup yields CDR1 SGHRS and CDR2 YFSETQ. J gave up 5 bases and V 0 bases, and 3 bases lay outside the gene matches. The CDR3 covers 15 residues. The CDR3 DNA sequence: TGCGCCAGCAGCTTGGGACAGGGGGCAGGAGATACGCAGTATTTT. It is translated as CASSLGQGAGDTQYF.

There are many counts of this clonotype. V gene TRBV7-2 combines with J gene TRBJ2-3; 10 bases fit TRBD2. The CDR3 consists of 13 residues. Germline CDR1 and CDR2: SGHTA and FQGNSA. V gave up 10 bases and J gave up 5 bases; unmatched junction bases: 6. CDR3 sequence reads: CATLRTSGDTQYF. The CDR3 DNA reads TGTGCCACCCTAAGGACTAGCGGAGATACGCAGTATTTT.

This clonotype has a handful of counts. CDR3 in DNA: TGTGCCAGCAGCTTAGGGGTGGGGGTGACAGATACGCAGTATTTT. As protein: CASSLGVGVTDTQYF. The chain links TRBV7-2 to TRBJ2-3; either TRBD1 or TRBD2 may supply D (5 bases each). The germline CDR1 and CDR2 sequences are SGHTA and FQGNSA. The CDR3 totals 15 residues. V gave up 1 base and J gave up 3 bases, with 11 bases separating them.

This CDR3 is CASSPLGQDNTEAFF. In DNA, the CDR3 is TGTGCCAGCAGCCCCCTCGGGCAGGACAACACTGAAGCTTTCTTT. This sequence joins TRBV7-3 and TRBJ1-1, with D uncertain. Per germline, CDR1 SGHTA and CDR2 FQGTGA. CDR3 size: 15 residues. Deletions cut 5 bases from V and 2 bases from J, with 15 bases between.

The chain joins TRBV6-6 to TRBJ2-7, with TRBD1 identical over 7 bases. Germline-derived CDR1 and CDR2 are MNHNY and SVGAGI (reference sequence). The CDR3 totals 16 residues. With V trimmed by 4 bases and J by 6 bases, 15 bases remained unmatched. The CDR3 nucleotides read TGTGCCAGCAGTTCGGCCTTGACCGGGACAGCCCTCGAGCAGTACTTC. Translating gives CASSSALTGTALEQYF.

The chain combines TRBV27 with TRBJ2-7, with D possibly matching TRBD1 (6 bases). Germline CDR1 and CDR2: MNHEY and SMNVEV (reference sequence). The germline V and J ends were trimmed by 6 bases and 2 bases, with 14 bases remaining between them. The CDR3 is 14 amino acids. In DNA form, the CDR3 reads TGTGCCAGCAGGTCGAGGGGGAACACCTACGAGCAGTACTTC. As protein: CASRSRGNTYEQYF.

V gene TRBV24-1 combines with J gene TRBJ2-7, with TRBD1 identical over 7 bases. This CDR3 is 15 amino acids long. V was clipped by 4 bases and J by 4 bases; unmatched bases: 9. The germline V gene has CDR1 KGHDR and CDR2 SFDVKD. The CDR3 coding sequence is TGTGCCACCAGTGAGTCCGGGACAGAGCTATACGAGCAGTACTTC. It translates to CATSESGTELYEQYF.